These 25 T cell receptor beta chains came from one sample sequenced in a study of blood T cell repertoires in COVID-19. The table came from immunoSEQ multiplex PCR; TCRdb's copy has only in-frame clones and leaves some out. The table has fewer than 250,000 clones, about 87% seen once. Material: peripheral blood. These TCRs come from a man aged 60 to 69 with acute or convalescent COVID-19.

V usage is TRBV5-4 and J usage is TRBJ2-1; D not resolved. V lost 5 bases and J lost 6, with 18 bases in between. From germline, CDR1 is SGHNT and CDR2 YYREEE (reference sequence). The CDR3 consists of 15 residues. CDR3 sequence reads: CASREQGNVGNEQFF. The CDR3 DNA reads as TGTGCCAGCAGGGAGCAAGGCAATGTCGGCAATGAGCAGTTCTTC.

The genes are TRBV7-2 and TRBJ1-5, with D hard to call. The ends were cut back, 2 bases at V and 7 bases at J, with 15 bases in the middle. CDR3 length equals 15 residues. Germline CDR1 SGHTA, CDR2 FQGNSA. The CDR3 DNA is TGTGCCAGCAGCTTATCAGAAGAGGCGGGACAGCCCCAGCATTTT. Amino acid sequence: CASSLSEEAGQPQHF.

This chain joins TRBV7-2 and TRBJ2-7; 7 nucleotides align to TRBD1. The germline V gene encodes CDR1 SGHTA and CDR2 FQGNSA. CDR3 length: 14 amino acids. V shed 4 bases and J 3 bases; nucleotides not matched to a gene: 6. The DNA of the CDR3 is TGTGCCAGCAGCTCCCGACAGGGTAGCTACGAGCAGTACTTC. Amino acids: CASSSRQGSYEQYF.

This rearrangement joins TRBV6-2 or TRBV6-3 to TRBJ2-3, with 9 bases matching TRBD2. Looked up from germline, CDR1 is MNHEY and CDR2 is SVGEGT. Trimming at V came to 0 bases and at J to 6 bases, leaving 10 bases not matched to a gene. The CDR3 is made up of 17 amino acids. The CDR3, as DNA: TGTGCCAGCAGTTACTCTGGCGGGGGGGCCTTTAGGGATACGCAGTATTTT. Translation gives CASSYSGGGAFRDTQYF.

The chain combines TRBV7-3 with TRBJ2-3; 16 bases are a match to TRBD2. Germline V CDR1 and CDR2: SGHTA, FQGTGA. This CDR3 comprises 18 residues. Trimming took 5 bases from V and 1 from J; bases not matched to a gene: 6. The CDR3 DNA sequence: TGTGCCAGCAGCCCATGGGGACTAGCGGGGGGGGGCACAGATACGCAGTATTTT. Its translation: CASSPWGLAGGGTDTQYF.

The chain uses TRBV19 and TRBJ1-1; TRBD1 matches 9 bases. The J segment lost 3 bases and the V segment lost 7 bases, leaving 12 bases of the junction unmatched. Germline V CDR1 and CDR2: LNHDA, SQIVND (reference sequence). The CDR3 is 16 amino acids. The CDR3 DNA sequence: TGTGCCAGTACCCGGGACAGGGTTGTTTGGGACACTGAAGCTTTCTTT. This sequence encodes CASTRDRVVWDTEAFF.

This clone was seen only once. The chain combines TRBV5-1 with TRBJ2-7; 9 bases are a match to TRBD1. CDR1 SGHRS and CDR2 YFSETQ come from the germline V gene. CDR3 length: 16 amino acids. After removal of 0 bases from V and 4 bases from J, the junction contained 8 bases not matched to a gene. CDR3 DNA sequence: TGCGCCAGCAGCTTGGCCGGGGGACAGGGTTTTTACGAGCAGTACTTC. Amino acids: CASSLAGGQGFYEQYF.

The chain recombines TRBV12-3 or TRBV12-4 with TRBJ2-7, with a possible D match to TRBD1 (6 bases). Trimming took 4 bases from V and 3 from J, leaving 7 bases between them. The CDR3 length is 12 residues. The CDR3 sequence: CASSYRDYEQYF. The CDR3 nucleotides read TGTGCCAGCAGTTACAGGGACTACGAGCAGTACTTC.

This chain connects TRBV6-5 to TRBJ1-2; 9 bases match TRBD1. The CDR3 extends over 15 amino acids. The V segment lost 6 bases and the J segment 5 bases; nucleotides outside the gene matches: 10. Germline V gene data show CDR1 as MNHEY and CDR2 as SVGAGI. The CDR3 coding sequence is TGTGCCAGCAGCCCGGACAGGGGCTTTCCGTATGGCTACACCTTC. It codes for CASSPDRGFPYGYTF.

The chain has TRBV9 and TRBJ2-1, with 15 bases identical to TRBD2. There are 23 residues in the CDR3. CDR1 SGDLS and CDR2 YYNGEE come from the germline V gene. V lost 3 bases and J lost 4; bases outside the gene matches: 23. CDR3 in DNA: TGTGCCAGCAGCGCTCCCGGGACAGTAGGGACTAGCGGGGGGCCCGCGGGATACAATGAGCAGTTCTTC. Translating it yields CASSAPGTVGTSGGPAGYNEQFF. The full variable domain, in which reference TRBV9 and TRBJ2-1 provide the parts outside the CDR3, is DSGVTQTPKHLITATGQRVTLRCSPRSGDLSVYWYQQSLDQGLQFLIQYYNGEERAKGNILERFSAQQFPDLHSELNLSSLELGDSALYFCASSAPGTVGTSGGPAGYNEQFFGPGTRLTVL.

V and J are TRBV2 and TRBJ1-2; D gene ambiguous. The length of the CDR3 is 13 residues. Trimming stripped 7 bases from V and 2 bases from J, with 11 bases between. Germline values: CDR1 SNHLY, CDR2 FYNNEI. The CDR3 spells CASIEGLNYGYTF. The CDR3 nucleotides are TGTGCCAGCATCGAGGGATTAAACTATGGCTACACCTTC. Full variable domain (missing parts from reference TRBV2 and TRBJ1-2): EPEVTQTPSHQVTQMGQEVILRCVPISNHLYFYWYRQILGQKVEFLVSFYNNEISEKSEIFDDQFSVERPDGSNFTLKIRSTKLEDSAMYFCASIEGLNYGYTFGSGTRLTVV.

Only a few counts were recorded for this clone. CDR3 sequence (DNA): TGTGCCAGCAGCCAAGAAGGGATAGCGGCCTCCTCCGGGGAGCTGTTTTTT. This translates into CASSQEGIAASSGELFF. The chain uses TRBV4-2 and TRBJ2-2, with D perhaps matching TRBD2 (6 bases). This CDR3 spans 17 amino acids. Trimming took off 0 bases at V and 6 bases at J, with 17 bases between the two ends. CDR1 is LGHNA, CDR2 YNFKEQ, per germline.

This clone was seen a single time. V and J are TRBV28 and TRBJ2-5, with 12 nucleotides matching TRBD2. This CDR3 comprises 15 residues. V was pared by 8 bases and J by 0 bases, with 4 bases of the junction left unmatched. CDR1 is MDHEN, CDR2 SYDVKM, per germline. CDR3: CASRTSGTYQETQYF. The CDR3 coding sequence is TGTGCCAGCCGGACTAGCGGGACTTACCAAGAGACCCAGTACTTC.

This clone was recorded a few times. This chain joins TRBV6-5 and TRBJ1-1; D uncertain. V was shortened by 7 bases and J by 1 base, with 10 bases between the two germline ends. CDR3 length: 13 residues. Per the germline V gene, CDR1 is MNHEY and CDR2 is SVGAGI. CDR3 bases: TGTGCCAGCACCGCCCTCGGGAACACTGAAGCTTTCTTT. Residues: CASTALGNTEAFF.

This chain connects TRBV11-2 to TRBJ2-3; possible D gene TRBD2, 6 bases. Trimming cost V 0 bases and J 2 bases, with 12 bases left between them. Germline CDR1 SGHAT, CDR2 FQNNGV. CDR3 length: 16 amino acids. CDR3: CASSLDLGGPTDTQYF. Written as DNA, the CDR3 is TGTGCCAGCAGCTTAGATCTGGGGGGACCCACAGATACGCAGTATTTT.

The chain joins TRBV6-1 to TRBJ2-5; 7 bases are a match to TRBD2. The CDR3 spans 16 residues. CDR1 and CDR2 (germline): MNHNS, SASEGT. The V gene end was trimmed by 1 base and the J gene end by 2 bases; junction bases not matched to a gene: 7. CDR3 residues: CASSEVLVGGQETQYF. For the CDR3, the DNA is TGTGCCAGCAGTGAAGTTCTTGTCGGGGGGCAAGAGACCCAGTACTTC.

CDR3 in DNA: TGTGCCTGGAGCGGACAGACTCGCTCCTACGAGCAGTACTTC. Its protein is CAWSGQTRSYEQYF. V is TRBV30 and J is TRBJ2-7; possible D gene TRBD1, 6 bases. This CDR3 region has 14 residues. V dropped 3 bases and J dropped 0 bases, with 12 bases sitting between them. Germline CDR1 reads GTSNPN; CDR2 reads SVGIG (reference sequence).

The rearrangement uses TRBV7-9 and TRBJ2-3, with D perhaps matching TRBD1 (6 bases). Germline V gives CDR1 SEHNR, CDR2 FQNEAQ (reference sequence). The CDR3 sequence is 14 residues long. The germline V and J ends were trimmed by 5 bases and 3 bases, with 12 bases remaining between them. The CDR3 sequence is CASSLTGTTDTQYF. CDR3 coding DNA: TGTGCCAGCAGCCTGACCGGGACAACAGATACGCAGTATTTT.

The V call is TRBV2, the J call TRBJ1-5; unclear D gene. The CDR3 has 13 residues. Germline V gene lookup returns CDR1 SNHLY and CDR2 FYNNEI. V was cut by 8 bases and J by 0 bases, with 8 bases left in between. The CDR3 reads CASGRISNQPQHF. CDR3 in DNA: TGTGCCAGCGGGAGGATTAGCAATCAGCCCCAGCATTTT. Combining the CDR3 with reference TRBV2 and TRBJ1-5 gives the whole variable domain EPEVTQTPSHQVTQMGQEVILRCVPISNHLYFYWYRQILGQKVEFLVSFYNNEISEKSEIFDDQFSVERPDGSNFTLKIRSTKLEDSAMYFCASGRISNQPQHFGDGTRLSIL.

The chain links TRBV5-6 to TRBJ1-5; TRBD1 agrees at 8 bases. Germline trimming cut 1 base from V and 6 bases from J; bases unmatched to any gene: 15. Germline V gives CDR1 SGHDT, CDR2 YYEEEE. This CDR3 is built from 18 residues. Here the CDR3 DNA reads TGTGCCAGCAGCTTGAGAGGCAGGGGGCGAAGCTTGGGTCAGCCCCAGCATTTT. Amino acid sequence: CASSLRGRGRSLGQPQHF. The full variable domain, completed using reference TRBV5-6 and TRBJ1-5, is DAGVTQSPTHLIKTRGQQVTLRCSPKSGHDTVSWYQQALGQGPQFIFQYYEEEERQRGNFPDRFSGHQFPNYSSELNVNALLLGDSALYLCASSLRGRGRSLGQPQHFGDGTRLSIL.

This chain links TRBV7-8 with TRBJ2-7; weak D call: TRBD1 (5 bases). Germline values: CDR1 SGHVS, CDR2 FQNEAQ. The CDR3 is 14 residues long. The V and J ends lost 2 bases and 5 bases respectively, with 13 bases between them. The CDR3 DNA reads TGTGCCAGCAGCTTATCCCAAAGGGGCCACGAGCAGTACTTC. It translates to CASSLSQRGHEQYF. The full variable domain, rest sourced from reference TRBV7-8 and TRBJ2-7, is GAGVSQSPRYKVAKRGQDVALRCDPISGHVSLFWYQQALGQGPEFLTYFQNEAQLDKSGLPSDRFFAERPEGSVSTLKIQRTQQEDSAVYLCASSLSQRGHEQYFGPGTRLTVT.

The J gene is TRBJ1-2, the V gene TRBV28; 7 bases align to TRBD1. Germline trimming cut 5 bases from V and 4 bases from J; bases unmatched to any gene: 10. This CDR3 region has 15 residues. The V gene's germline CDR1 is MDHEN and CDR2 SYDVKM. The CDR3 loop is CASSPATGPTYGYTF. Here the CDR3 DNA reads TGTGCCAGCAGTCCTGCGACAGGGCCTACCTATGGCTACACCTTC.

About this clone: Other DNA variants within this sample encode the same CDR3. This chain connects TRBV27 to TRBJ1-1, with TRBD1 as a possible D gene (6 bases). The CDR3 consists of 14 residues. The germline V and J ends were trimmed by 3 bases and 1 base, with 9 bases remaining between them. Germline values: CDR1 MNHEY, CDR2 SMNVEV (reference sequence). The CDR3 region has the DNA TGTGCCAGCAGTTTCTCGACAGGGAACACTGAAGCTTTCTTT. This translates into CASSFSTGNTEAFF.

This rearrangement joins TRBV4-3 to TRBJ1-4, with 7 bases lining up with TRBD1. Germline-derived CDR1 and CDR2 are LGHNA and YSLEER. The CDR3 is 16 amino acids. The V and J ends lost 1 base and 4 bases, in that order; junction bases with no gene match: 6. In DNA form, the CDR3 reads TGCGCCAGCAGCCAAGTTGGAGGGGGCCGTAATGAAAAACTGTTTTTT. Its translation is CASSQVGGGRNEKLFF.

This chain links TRBV10-3 with TRBJ1-1; the match to TRBD1 covers 8 bases. The ends lost 8 bases at V and 4 bases at J; junction bases unmatched: 6. The CDR3 extends over 13 amino acids. Germline V gene data show CDR1 as ENHRY and CDR2 as SYGVKD. The CDR3 DNA reads as TGTGCCATCGGGGGCAGGGGGCCCACTGAAGCTTTCTTT. Its protein is CAIGGRGPTEAFF.